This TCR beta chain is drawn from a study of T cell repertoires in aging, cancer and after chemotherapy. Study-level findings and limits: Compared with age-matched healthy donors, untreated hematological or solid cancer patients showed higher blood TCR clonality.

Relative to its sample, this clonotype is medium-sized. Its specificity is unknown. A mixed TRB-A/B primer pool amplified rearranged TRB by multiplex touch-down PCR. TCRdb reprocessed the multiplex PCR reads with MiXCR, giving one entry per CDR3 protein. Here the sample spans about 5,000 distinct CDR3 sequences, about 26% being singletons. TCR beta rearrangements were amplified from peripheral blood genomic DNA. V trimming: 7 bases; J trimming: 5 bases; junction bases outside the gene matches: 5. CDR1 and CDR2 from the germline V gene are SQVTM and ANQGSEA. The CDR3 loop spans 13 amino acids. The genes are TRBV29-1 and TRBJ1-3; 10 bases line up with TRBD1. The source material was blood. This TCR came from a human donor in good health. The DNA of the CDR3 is TGCAGCGCTGCCGACAGGGGGCGAAACACCATATATTTT. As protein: CSAADRGRNTIYF.